The clone carrying this T cell receptor (beta chain) came up many times. Antigen: not known. The data were obtained in a study of T-cell reconstitution after alpha-beta-depleted transplantation in children. General study points: Some patients showed high day-60 TCRbeta diversity, which derived from surviving recipient T cells and thymic progenitors. Hyperexpanded clones declined; after one year, newly produced T cells mostly supplied diversity. There were reportedly several hundred expanded graft clones from which alpha-beta T cells came about two months after transplant.

The TCRbeta library was prepared with unique molecular identifiers. Using its own MiXCR run on the PCR reads, TCRdb lists one record per CDR3 protein. The sample carries 350,000 to 500,000 distinct CDR3 sequences, approximately 41% recorded once. Germline values: CDR1 SEHNR, CDR2 FQNEAQ (reference sequence). This CDR3 has 14 residues. V lost 7 bases to trimming and J lost 7 bases, with 19 bases between them. The chain uses TRBV7-9 and TRBJ2-5; D unclear. The clonotype comes from a girl under 10 years old with aplastic anemia, due to receive a stem cell transplant. Sample: PBMCs, taken before TCRalphabeta/CD19-depleted stem cell transplant. CDR3 sequence: CASTSNPPVGTQYF. The CDR3 DNA sequence: TGTGCCAGCACCTCAAACCCCCCTGTAGGGACCCAGTACTTC. Variable domain in full (rest from reference TRBV7-9 and TRBJ2-5): DTGVSQNPRHKITKRGQNVTFRCDPISEHNRLYWYRQTLGQGPEFLTYFQNEAQLEKSRLLSDRFSAERPKGSFSTLEIQRTEQGDSAMYLCASTSNPPVGTQYFGPGTRLLVL.